This T cell receptor (beta chain) was sequenced in a study of early T cells in non-severe SARS-CoV-2 infection. Study as a whole: Investigators sequenced bulk RNA drawn from unsorted whole blood, and chains remained unpaired.

The library protocol tagged individual cDNA molecules with unique molecular identifiers. Using its own MiXCR run on the 5' RACE reads, TCRdb lists one record per CDR3 protein. The sample carries tens of thousands of distinct CDR3 sequences, approximately 6.1% recorded once. Germline CDR1 reads MNHNY; CDR2 reads SVGAGI (reference sequence). The CDR3 covers 16 residues. V shed 5 bases, J shed 0 bases, and the junction held 1 base outside the gene matches. This clonotype was seen only a few times. The TCR was taken from an adult who was a healthcare worker with PCR-confirmed SARS-CoV-2 infection or an uninfected control (not recorded which). The specimen was whole blood. V is TRBV6-6 and J is TRBJ2-2, with TRBD2 matching over 12 bases. CDR3 sequence: CASSLAGGPNTGELFF. CDR3 sequence (DNA): TGTGCCAGCAGTCTAGCGGGGGGGCCGAACACCGGGGAGCTGTTTTTT.